These 29 T cell receptor beta chains were all obtained from the same sample, sequenced in a study of T cell responses to AZD1222 COVID-19 vaccine. Measured with immunoSEQ multiplex PCR; TCRdb has only the in-frame clones, and not every one. The sample has fewer than 100,000 clones, approximately 88% seen once. The starting material was peripheral blood, obtained 28 days after the second AZD1222 dose. The receptors here all came from an adult who received the AZD1222 COVID-19 vaccine.

This chain links TRBV6-5 with TRBJ1-5; 7 bases match TRBD1. The length of the CDR3 is 14 residues. J lost 6 bases, V lost 6 bases, and 8 bases had no gene match. CDR1 MNHEY and CDR2 SVGAGI come from the germline V gene. The chain's CDR3 is CASRRQGRSQPQHF. The DNA for the CDR3 is TGTGCCAGCAGACGACAGGGTAGGAGTCAGCCCCAGCATTTT.

This clone occurred a few times. The chain is built from TRBV6-2 or TRBV6-3 and TRBJ1-3, with D possibly matching TRBD1 (6 bases). The germline V and J ends were trimmed by 4 bases and 0 bases, with 13 bases remaining between them. In germline, CDR1 is MNHEY, CDR2 SVGEGT. The CDR3 consists of 16 residues. CDR3 sequence (DNA): TGTGCCAGCAGTTCGGAGAGGACAGACTCTGGAAACACCATATATTTT. As protein: CASSSERTDSGNTIYF.

This clone was recorded only once. V and J are TRBV19 and TRBJ2-7; 8 nucleotides agree with TRBD2. Germline CDR1 reads LNHDA; CDR2 reads SQIVND (reference sequence). The CDR3 has 15 residues. V trimming: 3 bases; J trimming: 5 bases; junction bases outside the gene matches: 9. CDR3 bases: TGTGCCAGTAGTATTGTTCCGGGAGGGGCTAACGAGCAGTACTTC. As protein: CASSIVPGGANEQYF.

The CDR3 sequence: CASSLQGSNSPLHF. The CDR3 region has the DNA TGTGCCAGCAGTCTACAGGGGTCAAATTCACCCCTCCACTTT. This chain uses TRBV7-8 with TRBJ1-6; 7 bases agree with TRBD1. Trimming removed 6 bases from V and 7 bases from J; junction bases left unmatched: 6. The length of the CDR3 is 14 residues. Germline V lookup: CDR1 SGHVS, CDR2 FQNEAQ.

This chain connects TRBV7-3 to TRBJ2-5; D ambiguous. CDR3 length: 14 amino acids. V gave up 3 bases and J gave up 2 bases, with 10 bases separating them. Germline CDR1 SGHTA, CDR2 FQGTGA. CDR3 DNA sequence: TGTGCCAGCAGCTTCAATGGCTTACAAGAGACCCAGTACTTC. Its translation is CASSFNGLQETQYF.

The rearrangement uses TRBV6-5 and TRBJ2-5, with unresolved D. Germline V gene sequence: CDR1 MNHEY, CDR2 SVGAGI. The CDR3 consists of 13 residues. Trimming removed 0 bases from V and 4 bases from J, with 6 bases in between. The CDR3, as DNA: TGTGCCAGCAGTTACTCCCACGGAGAGACCCAGTACTTC. Its protein product is CASSYSHGETQYF.

The rearrangement joins TRBV6-2 or TRBV6-3 to TRBJ2-2, with 10 bases identical to TRBD1. Looked up from germline, CDR1 is MNHEY and CDR2 is SVGEGT. Trimming removed 5 bases from V and 5 bases from J; junction bases left unmatched: 8. The CDR3 runs to 16 residues. This CDR3 is CASSRTGTGDTGELFF. The CDR3 nucleotides are TGTGCCAGCAGTCGAACCGGGACAGGGGATACCGGGGAGCTGTTTTTT.

This chain links TRBV6-5 with TRBJ1-4; weak D call: TRBD1 (5 bases). The germline CDR1 and CDR2 sequences are MNHEY and SVGAGI. The CDR3 runs 15 residues. The V end lost 7 bases, the J end lost 7 bases, and 19 bases lay between the germline ends. This CDR3 is CASTSGQPEGEKLFF. The CDR3, as DNA: TGTGCCAGCACCTCCGGACAACCTGAGGGTGAAAAACTGTTTTTT.

This chain joins TRBV6-5 and TRBJ2-7, with 9 bases identical to TRBD1. CDR1 and CDR2 from the germline V gene are MNHEY and SVGAGI. The V gene end was trimmed by 5 bases and the J gene end by 1 base; junction bases not matched to a gene: 6. There are 15 residues in the CDR3. The chain's CDR3 is CASSPQGQGSYEQYF. The CDR3, as DNA: TGTGCCAGCAGTCCCCAGGGACAGGGTTCCTACGAGCAGTACTTC.

The CDR3 loop reads CASSYTGEDYGYTF. Here the CDR3 DNA reads TGTGCCAGCAGTTACACTGGGGAGGACTATGGCTACACCTTC. This chain joins TRBV6-5 and TRBJ1-2, with D unclear. The germline V gene has CDR1 MNHEY and CDR2 SVGAGI. The CDR3 loop spans 14 amino acids. Trimming left V 2 bases short and J 3 bases short, with 10 bases between.

This chain connects TRBV20-1 to TRBJ2-7; D gene uncertain. V lost 7 bases to trimming and J lost 4 bases, with 11 bases between them. The CDR3 has 11 amino acids. Germline-derived CDR1 and CDR2 are DFQATT and SNEGSKA (reference sequence). The DNA for the CDR3 is TGCAGTGGGATCCCCCGTTACGAGCAGTACTTC. This codes for CSGIPRYEQYF.

The rearrangement links TRBV27 to TRBJ1-2; no definite D call. Deletions cut 6 bases from V and 0 bases from J, with 11 bases between. Germline V CDR1 and CDR2: MNHEY, SMNVEV (reference sequence). This CDR3 has 14 amino acids. The CDR3 DNA is TGTGCCAGCAGGATGGACGGAGCTAACTATGGCTACACCTTC. Its translation is CASRMDGANYGYTF.

The chain uses TRBV3-1 (or the pseudogene TRBV3-2) and TRBJ1-4; weak D call: TRBD1 (5 bases). The germline V gene encodes CDR1 LGHDT and CDR2 YNNKEL (reference sequence). Deletions cut 2 bases from V and 5 bases from J, with 15 bases between. CDR3 length equals 16 residues. In DNA form, the CDR3 reads TGTGCCAGCAGCCAACCTAACCGGGACTTAAATGAAAAACTGTTTTTT. Protein: CASSQPNRDLNEKLFF.

V usage is TRBV5-1 and J usage is TRBJ2-5; 8 bases fit TRBD2. Germline V lookup: CDR1 SGHRS, CDR2 YFSETQ. This CDR3 is 16 amino acids long. V was pared by 0 bases and J by 5 bases, with 9 bases of the junction left unmatched. The CDR3 spells CASSLAGGGREETQYF. The CDR3, as DNA: TGCGCCAGCAGCTTGGCGGGCGGGGGGCGTGAGGAGACCCAGTACTTC.

J is TRBJ2-3 and V is TRBV5-1, with a weak D call TRBD2 (7 bases). The CDR3 extends over 15 amino acids. Trimming pared 5 bases from V and 2 bases from J, leaving 15 bases between. The germline CDR1 and CDR2 sequences are SGHRS and YFSETQ. The CDR3 region has the DNA TGCGCCAGCAGGGTTGGGGGGGCGGCCACAGATACGCAGTATTTT. Its translation is CASRVGGAATDTQYF.

V gene TRBV11-2 combines with J gene TRBJ2-7; 7 bases align to TRBD1. Germline lookup yields CDR1 SGHAT and CDR2 FQNNGV. V was pared by 5 bases and J by 3 bases, with 10 bases of the junction left unmatched. The CDR3 is made up of 15 amino acids. This CDR3 is CASSQWGQFLYEQYF. The CDR3 coding sequence is TGTGCCAGCAGCCAATGGGGACAGTTCCTCTACGAGCAGTACTTC.

The rearrangement uses TRBV7-2 and TRBJ1-6, with D perhaps TRBD1 (5 bases). Germline CDR1 and CDR2: SGHTA and FQGNSA. The CDR3 extends over 14 amino acids. V dropped 6 bases and J dropped 4 bases, with 10 bases sitting between them. CDR3 DNA: TGTGCCAGCAGGGGGCCCATTTATAATTCACCCCTCCACTTT. Amino acids: CASRGPIYNSPLHF.

The rearrangement joins TRBV9 to TRBJ2-1; 8 nucleotides match TRBD2. The length of the CDR3 is 14 residues. CDR1 and CDR2 from the germline V gene are SGDLS and YYNGEE. Trimming at V came to 0 bases and at J to 7 bases, leaving 3 bases not matched to a gene. The CDR3 loop reads CASSVDSGGNEQFF. In nucleotides, the CDR3 is TGTGCCAGCAGCGTAGACAGCGGGGGAAATGAGCAGTTCTTC.

The chain combines TRBV2 with TRBJ2-3; D uncertain. The CDR3 loop spans 13 amino acids. The V gene lost 2 bases and the J gene lost 4 bases, with 7 bases spanning the gap. Germline V gene lookup returns CDR1 SNHLY and CDR2 FYNNEI. The CDR3 nucleotides read TGTGCCAGCAGTGAACTATCGGCAGATACGCAGTATTTT. It yields the protein CASSELSADTQYF.

The V gene is TRBV7-2, the J gene TRBJ2-3; D ambiguous. Trimming stripped 1 base from V and 7 bases from J, with 3 bases between. There are 11 residues in the CDR3. Germline V gives CDR1 SGHTA, CDR2 FQGNSA. Here the CDR3 DNA reads TGTGCCAGCAGCTTAGGATATACGCAGTATTTT. This codes for CASSLGYTQYF.

The V gene is TRBV19, the J gene TRBJ1-6; D is unclear. The V gene's germline CDR1 is LNHDA and CDR2 SQIVND (reference sequence). The germline V and J ends were trimmed by 5 bases and 6 bases, with 17 bases remaining between them. This CDR3 has 16 amino acids. In DNA, the CDR3 is TGTGCCAGTAGTCAAAACGACGGTAGCCTTAATTCACCCCTCCACTTT. This sequence encodes CASSQNDGSLNSPLHF.

CDR3 loop: CASSYGWNTIYF. CDR3 bases: TGTGCCAGCAGCTATGGGTGGAACACCATATATTTT. The rearrangement uses TRBV11-2 and TRBJ1-3; D remains ambiguous. Trimming removed 4 bases at V and 7 bases at J, with 8 bases between. CDR1 is SGHAT and CDR2 is FQNNGV in the germline V gene. The CDR3 consists of 12 residues.

The V call is TRBV27, the J call TRBJ2-7, with TRBD1 matching over 8 bases. The CDR3 is 13 amino acids. Per germline, CDR1 MNHEY and CDR2 SMNVEV (reference sequence). Losses at the gene ends were 3 bases for V and 11 bases for J; bases not matched to a gene: 9. CDR3 nucleotides: TGTGCCAGCAGTTTCGGACAGGGACCTCCAAAGTACTTC. It translates to CASSFGQGPPKYF.

This clone has just one count. The V call is TRBV7-3, the J call TRBJ2-7; D gene uncertain. Germline V gene lookup returns CDR1 SGHTA and CDR2 FQGTGA. CDR3 length equals 14 residues. Trimming pared 3 bases from V and 3 bases from J, leaving 12 bases between. Written as DNA, the CDR3 is TGTGCCAGCAGCTTGTCGCCACTGGGCTACGAGCAGTACTTC. Translation gives CASSLSPLGYEQYF.

V gene TRBV19 combines with J gene TRBJ2-7; either TRBD1 or TRBD2 may supply D (5 bases each). The V gene's germline CDR1 is LNHDA and CDR2 SQIVND (reference sequence). This CDR3 spans 15 amino acids. Trimming stripped 7 bases from V and 0 bases from J, with 16 bases between. CDR3 in amino acids: CASNAGAASSYEQYF. CDR3 nucleotides: TGTGCCAGTAACGCCGGGGCAGCGAGCTCCTACGAGCAGTACTTC.

The chain has TRBV19 and TRBJ1-5; D unresolved. Between the trimmed V and J ends, which lost 3 bases and 2 bases, there was a span of 11 bases. This CDR3 is 15 amino acids long. The V gene's germline CDR1 is LNHDA and CDR2 SQIVND (reference sequence). The CDR3 nucleotides read TGTGCCAGTAGTATGTCTCCTGGGGGCAATCAGCCCCAGCATTTT. This translates into CASSMSPGGNQPQHF.

The chain uses TRBV30 and TRBJ2-1, with 11 bases identical to TRBD2. Per the germline V gene, CDR1 is GTSNPN and CDR2 is SVGIG (reference sequence). The CDR3 has 14 residues. The ends lost 3 bases at V and 9 bases at J; junction bases unmatched: 7. The CDR3 DNA reads TGTGCCTGGAGCGATAGCGGGGGGGCCAGTGAGCAGTTCTTC. It translates to CAWSDSGGASEQFF.

The chain links TRBV12-1 to TRBJ1-2. TRBV12-1 counts as a pseudogene. The CDR3 is 14 residues long. The CDR3 sequence is CASSFDPGGYGYTF. The CDR3 DNA follows: TGTGCCAGCAGCTTTGATCCCGGGGGCTATGGCTACACCTTC.

The V and J genes are TRBV19 and TRBJ1-2; 9 bases fit TRBD1. V was pared by 6 bases and J by 6 bases, with 8 bases of the junction left unmatched. CDR1 LNHDA and CDR2 SQIVND come from the germline V gene (reference sequence). The CDR3 has 14 residues. The CDR3: CASSRGQGGNGYTF. The CDR3 DNA reads as TGTGCCAGTAGCCGGGGACAGGGAGGGAATGGCTACACCTTC.